These 32 T cell receptor beta chains share one sample of origin, sequenced in a study of T cell responses to AZD1222 COVID-19 vaccine. Libraries were prepared by immunoSEQ multiplex PCR; TCRdb keeps only in-frame clonotypes and omits some of them. The sample contains about 180,000 clones, about 90% of which appear only once. The starting material was peripheral blood, obtained 28 days after the second AZD1222 dose. Receptors were obtained from an adult who received the AZD1222 COVID-19 vaccine.

J is TRBJ2-6 and V is TRBV18; perhaps TRBD2 as D (6 bases). The V end was cut by 1 base, the J end by 4 bases, with 17 bases between. CDR1 and CDR2 from the germline V gene are KGHSH and LQKENI. The CDR3 runs to 18 residues. CDR3 nucleotides: TGTGCCAGCTCACCACGGAGGGCGTTCAATTCCGGGGCCAACGTCCTGACTTTC. It codes for CASSPRRAFNSGANVLTF.

The V and J genes are TRBV4-2 and TRBJ1-2; 7 nucleotides align to TRBD1. V dropped 0 bases and J dropped 1; count of bases not matched to a gene: 5. Germline V gives CDR1 LGHNA, CDR2 YNFKEQ. The CDR3 length is 16 residues. Written as DNA, the CDR3 is TGTGCCAGCAGCCAAGAGTCGGCAGGGGGTAACTATGGCTACACCTTC. Translation: CASSQESAGGNYGYTF.

The chain combines TRBV6-5 with TRBJ2-7; no clear D gene. With 6 bases removed from V and 3 bases from J, the gap between germline ends came to 12 bases. CDR1 MNHEY and CDR2 SVGAGI come from the germline V gene. The CDR3 has 13 residues. This chain's CDR3 is CASRRDFDYEQYF. The DNA for the CDR3 is TGTGCCAGCAGAAGGGATTTCGACTACGAGCAGTACTTC.

Remarks on this clone: This same CDR3 is encoded by further DNA sequences in the sample. This rearrangement joins TRBV4-1 to TRBJ1-5; no firm D call. The CDR3 is 16 residues long. Germline assignment: CDR1 MGHRA and CDR2 YSYEKL. Trimming removed 0 bases at V and 0 bases at J, with 9 bases between. CDR3 sequence: CASSQDPGNSNQPQHF. DNA for the CDR3: TGCGCCAGCAGCCAAGATCCCGGTAATAGCAATCAGCCCCAGCATTTT.

CDR3 in DNA: TGCGCCAGCAGCCCGGGGGTAGCGGGGACCGGGGAGCTGTTTTTT. Its translation: CASSPGVAGTGELFF. The gene calls are TRBV5-1 and TRBJ2-2, with 8 bases that match TRBD2. After removal of 4 bases from V and 5 bases from J, the junction contained 7 bases not matched to a gene. The CDR3 spans 15 residues. From germline, CDR1 is SGHRS and CDR2 YFSETQ.

This chain connects TRBV21-1 to TRBJ1-5; the D call of TRBD1 is as the table states it, not checked on the DNA. TRBV21-1 is a pseudogene locus. CDR3 length equals 13 residues. CDR3 DNA: TGTGCCAGCAGCCGCAGGGTCAAGCAGCCCCAGCATTTT. Its translation: CASSRRVKQPQHF.

The V gene is TRBV4-2, the J gene TRBJ1-6; D is unresolved. Germline-derived CDR1 and CDR2 are LGHNA and YNFKEQ. V lost 0 bases and J 14 bases, leaving 14 bases between the germline ends. The CDR3 is 14 amino acids. The CDR3 DNA reads as TGTGCCAGCAGCCAAGAAAGTGGACGGACTACCCTCCACTTT. It is translated as CASSQESGRTTLHF.

The chain links TRBV19 to TRBJ1-4, with 8 positions matching TRBD1. Trimming took 4 bases from V and 3 from J; bases not matched to a gene: 4. The CDR3 is 15 amino acids. The germline gives CDR1 LNHDA, CDR2 SQIVND (reference sequence). The CDR3 sequence: CASSTQGEPNEKLFF. In DNA, the CDR3 is TGTGCCAGTAGTACACAGGGGGAACCTAATGAAAAACTGTTTTTT. The whole variable domain, filled in from reference TRBV19 and TRBJ1-4, reads DGGITQSPKYLFRKEGQNVTLSCEQNLNHDAMYWYRQDPGQGLRLIYYSQIVNDFQKGDIAEGYSVSREKKESFPLTVTSAQKNPTAFYLCASSTQGEPNEKLFFGSGTQLSVL.

The chain joins TRBV18 to TRBJ1-2, with D uncertain. The CDR3 runs 12 residues. V lost 4 bases and J lost 6, with 9 bases in between. Per germline, CDR1 KGHSH and CDR2 LQKENI. CDR3 sequence (DNA): TGTGCCAGCTCACGCGAGGCAGATGGCTACACCTTC. Amino acids: CASSREADGYTF.

The chain couples TRBV19 to TRBJ1-1, with D uncertain. The V and J ends lost 0 bases and 1 base respectively, with 9 bases between them. Germline V lookup: CDR1 LNHDA, CDR2 SQIVND (reference sequence). This CDR3 region has 15 residues. Written as DNA, the CDR3 is TGTGCCAGTAGTATAGAACCGGCCGCGAACACTGAAGCTTTCTTT. Protein product: CASSIEPAANTEAFF.

The chain carries TRBV30 and TRBJ1-2; unclear D gene. The V and J ends lost 3 bases and 11 bases respectively, with 19 bases between them. The CDR3 runs 13 residues. Germline CDR1 is GTSNPN and CDR2 is SVGIG (reference sequence). CDR3 nucleotides: TGTGCCTGGAGAGTGAATGACCGTGTACCATACACCTTC. Translating it yields CAWRVNDRVPYTF.

The chain carries TRBV7-9 and TRBJ2-1; 7 nucleotides agree with TRBD1. V trimming: 4 bases; J trimming: 7 bases; junction bases outside the gene matches: 7. The germline V gene encodes CDR1 SEHNR and CDR2 FQNEAQ (reference sequence). The CDR3 has 14 residues. The CDR3 reads CASSSNHRGNEQFF. The CDR3 DNA sequence: TGTGCCAGCAGCTCAAACCACAGGGGAAATGAGCAGTTCTTC.

The chain employs TRBV9 and TRBJ2-1, with 9 nucleotides matching TRBD1. The CDR3 runs 15 residues. Per the germline V gene, CDR1 is SGDLS and CDR2 is YYNGEE. Trimming at V came to 3 bases and at J to 2 bases, leaving 3 bases not matched to a gene. The CDR3 sequence is CASSGQGVAYNEQFF. In nucleotides, the CDR3 is TGTGCCAGCAGCGGACAGGGGGTGGCCTACAATGAGCAGTTCTTC.

The J gene is TRBJ1-2, the V gene TRBV7-2; D call uncertain. With 3 bases removed from V and 8 bases from J, the gap between germline ends came to 13 bases. The germline gives CDR1 SGHTA, CDR2 FQGNSA. The CDR3 spans 13 residues. This CDR3 reads CASSLSGLGGYTF. The DNA of the CDR3 is TGTGCCAGCAGCTTGTCCGGGCTCGGAGGCTACACCTTC. Combining the CDR3 with reference TRBV7-2 and TRBJ1-2 gives the whole variable domain GAGVSQSPSNKVTEKGKDVELRCDPISGHTALYWYRQSLGQGLEFLIYFQGNSAPDKSGLPSDRFSAERTGGSVSTLTIQRTQQEDSAVYLCASSLSGLGGYTFGSGTRLTVV.

The chain links TRBV14 to TRBJ1-1; D is ambiguous. V shed 1 base and J shed 3 bases, with 9 bases lying between them. Germline V gene data show CDR1 as SGHDN and CDR2 as FVKESK. The CDR3 sequence is 14 residues long. The CDR3 sequence: CASSQVTGDTEAFF. The CDR3 DNA sequence: TGTGCCAGCAGCCAAGTGACCGGGGACACTGAAGCTTTCTTT.

The rearrangement uses TRBV25-1 and TRBJ1-1; 9 bases match TRBD1. Per germline, CDR1 MGHDK and CDR2 SYGVNS. V dropped 4 bases and J dropped 4; count of bases not matched to a gene: 4. The CDR3 contains 14 residues. This chain's CDR3 is CASSGDRVRTEAFF. CDR3 DNA sequence: TGTGCCAGCAGTGGGGACAGGGTCCGCACTGAAGCTTTCTTT.

The chain employs TRBV7-2 and TRBJ2-5; 7 bases match TRBD2. The germline CDR1 and CDR2 sequences are SGHTA and FQGNSA. The CDR3 covers 15 residues. J was trimmed by 2 bases and V by 5 bases; bases with no gene match: 8. CDR3: CASSRAQGGQETQYF. The CDR3 coding sequence is TGTGCCAGCAGCCGCGCCCAGGGAGGGCAAGAGACCCAGTACTTC.

The chain is built from TRBV19 and TRBJ2-1, with TRBD2 matching over 7 bases. Germline V gene data show CDR1 as LNHDA and CDR2 as SQIVND (reference sequence). Trimming at V came to 2 bases and at J to 7 bases, leaving 5 bases not matched to a gene. The CDR3 length is 14 residues. CDR3 nucleotide sequence: TGTGCCAGTAGTATAACGGGGGGTCATAATGAGCAGTTCTTC. It specifies CASSITGGHNEQFF.

The chain uses TRBV19 and TRBJ1-4; TRBD1 agrees at 9 bases. After removal of 9 bases from V and 10 bases from J, the junction contained 18 bases not matched to a gene. The CDR3 extends over 16 amino acids. CDR1 is LNHDA and CDR2 is SQIVND in the germline V gene (reference sequence). CDR3 in amino acids: CASQGTGQVSEGKLFF. DNA of the CDR3: TGTGCCAGCCAGGGGACAGGGCAGGTCTCGGAAGGAAAACTGTTTTTT.

CDR3 amino acids: CSVEDPSSGNTIYF. The CDR3, as DNA: TGCAGCGTTGAAGATCCAAGCTCTGGAAACACCATATATTTT. This chain uses TRBV29-1 with TRBJ1-3, with no clear D. V lost 0 bases and J 0 bases, leaving 6 bases between the germline ends. Per germline, CDR1 SQVTM and CDR2 ANQGSEA. The CDR3 sequence is 14 residues long.

For this clone: Other DNA sequences in this specimen translate into the identical CDR3. The chain links TRBV2 to TRBJ1-1, with unresolved D. The germline gives CDR1 SNHLY, CDR2 FYNNEI. Between the trimmed V and J ends, which lost 4 bases and 4 bases, there was a span of 19 bases. The CDR3 spans 16 residues. For the CDR3, the DNA is TGTGCCAGCAGTGGGGGAGGGTTAGATTCGGCCACTGAAGCTTTCTTT. Protein sequence: CASSGGGLDSATEAFF.

As regards this clone: Different DNA sequences within this sample yield the same CDR3. This sequence joins TRBV6-6 and TRBJ2-7, with 7 bases fitting TRBD1. This CDR3 has 13 residues. Trimming removed 5 bases from V and 1 base from J; junction bases left unmatched: 2. Germline-derived CDR1 and CDR2 are MNHNY and SVGAGI (reference sequence). The CDR3 protein is CASSRDRSYEQYF. The DNA for the CDR3 is TGTGCCAGCAGTCGGGACAGATCCTACGAGCAGTACTTC.

The V gene is TRBV5-1, the J gene TRBJ2-1, with D perhaps TRBD1 (5 bases). This CDR3 is 14 amino acids long. CDR1 is SGHRS and CDR2 is YFSETQ in the germline V gene. V lost 0 bases and J lost 6, with 10 bases in between. The CDR3 nucleotides read TGCGCCAGCAGCTTGGACAGGTATCCCAATGAGCAGTTCTTC. This sequence encodes CASSLDRYPNEQFF.

This chain connects TRBV7-8 to TRBJ1-1; D perhaps matches TRBD1 (6 bases). CDR3 length equals 16 residues. The germline V gene encodes CDR1 SGHVS and CDR2 FQNEAQ. With 1 base removed from V and 1 base from J, the gap between germline ends came to 13 bases. The CDR3 reads CASSLVGRGRNTEAFF. The CDR3 nucleotides read TGTGCCAGCAGCTTAGTTGGTCGGGGGCGGAACACTGAAGCTTTCTTT. The variable domain in full, with the rest retrieved from reference TRBV7-8 and TRBJ1-1, is GAGVSQSPRYKVAKRGQDVALRCDPISGHVSLFWYQQALGQGPEFLTYFQNEAQLDKSGLPSDRFFAERPEGSVSTLKIQRTQQEDSAVYLCASSLVGRGRNTEAFFGQGTRLTVV.

The rearrangement joins TRBV19 to TRBJ1-5; no firm D call. The V end lost 9 bases, the J end lost 0 bases, and 18 bases lay between the germline ends. From germline, CDR1 is LNHDA and CDR2 SQIVND (reference sequence). This CDR3 contains 16 residues. CDR3 loop: CASHNSPDRSNQPQHF. CDR3 DNA sequence: TGTGCCAGCCACAACTCTCCTGATCGTAGCAATCAGCCCCAGCATTTT. Looking up the rest from reference TRBV19 and TRBJ1-5 gives the full variable domain: DGGITQSPKYLFRKEGQNVTLSCEQNLNHDAMYWYRQDPGQGLRLIYYSQIVNDFQKGDIAEGYSVSREKKESFPLTVTSAQKNPTAFYLCASHNSPDRSNQPQHFGDGTRLSIL.

The genes are TRBV18 and TRBJ2-1; the match to TRBD1 covers 7 bases. Germline trimming cut 4 bases from V and 4 bases from J; bases unmatched to any gene: 10. The CDR3 is made up of 16 amino acids. Germline lookup yields CDR1 KGHSH and CDR2 LQKENI. The CDR3 nucleotides read TGTGCCAGCTCACGTCCAGACAGGGTTGAGTACAATGAGCAGTTCTTC. It specifies CASSRPDRVEYNEQFF.

This chain uses TRBV19 with TRBJ2-3, with D uncertain. Looked up from germline, CDR1 is LNHDA and CDR2 is SQIVND (reference sequence). The CDR3 is 13 amino acids. V gave up 5 bases and J gave up 2 bases, with 8 bases separating them. CDR3 bases: TGTGCCAGTAGTCTCGCAACCACAGATACGCAGTATTTT. Residues: CASSLATTDTQYF. Full variable domain (remainder filled in from reference TRBV19 and TRBJ2-3): DGGITQSPKYLFRKEGQNVTLSCEQNLNHDAMYWYRQDPGQGLRLIYYSQIVNDFQKGDIAEGYSVSREKKESFPLTVTSAQKNPTAFYLCASSLATTDTQYFGPGTRLTVL.

This chain connects TRBV15 to TRBJ2-2; 11 bases agree with TRBD2. Germline trimming cut 5 bases from V and 1 base from J; bases unmatched to any gene: 9. From germline, CDR1 is LNHNV and CDR2 YYDKDF (reference sequence). This CDR3 has 18 amino acids. This chain's CDR3 is CATSLPLAGARNTGELFF. In nucleotides, the CDR3 is TGTGCCACCAGCCTCCCACTAGCGGGGGCAAGGAACACCGGGGAGCTGTTTTTT.

This clone was counted a single time. A junction boundary mismatches the germline segment, possibly from a read error. The chain has TRBV30 and TRBJ1-6, with D maybe TRBD1 (5 bases). The CDR3 covers 14 residues. Germline CDR1 GTSNPN, CDR2 SVGIG (reference sequence). CDR3 nucleotide sequence: TGTGCCTGGAGAGTAACAGGTGCCAATTTACCCCTCCACTTT. As protein: CAWRVTGANLPLHF.

The chain is built from TRBV30 and TRBJ1-2; 7 positions match TRBD1. Germline V CDR1 and CDR2: GTSNPN, SVGIG (reference sequence). The V gene end was trimmed by 0 bases and the J gene end by 4 bases; junction bases not matched to a gene: 2. The CDR3 has 13 amino acids. CDR3 protein: CAWSVPGGYGYTF. CDR3 sequence (DNA): TGTGCCTGGAGTGTCCCAGGGGGCTATGGCTACACCTTC.

The V and J genes are TRBV28 and TRBJ1-5, with no clear D. Germline V gene lookup returns CDR1 MDHEN and CDR2 SYDVKM. Trimming took off 6 bases at V and 5 bases at J, with 8 bases between the two ends. This CDR3 region has 12 residues. The CDR3 bases are TGTGCCAGCAGCTTGCAACATCAGCCCCAGCATTTT. Its translation is CASSLQHQPQHF.

The rearrangement links TRBV12-3 or TRBV12-4 to TRBJ1-1; D gene ambiguous. The ends were cut back, 3 bases at V and 4 bases at J, with 9 bases in the middle. The CDR3 spans 13 residues. The CDR3 protein is CASSLAMSTEAFF. CDR3 coding DNA: TGTGCCAGCAGTTTGGCCATGAGCACTGAAGCTTTCTTT.